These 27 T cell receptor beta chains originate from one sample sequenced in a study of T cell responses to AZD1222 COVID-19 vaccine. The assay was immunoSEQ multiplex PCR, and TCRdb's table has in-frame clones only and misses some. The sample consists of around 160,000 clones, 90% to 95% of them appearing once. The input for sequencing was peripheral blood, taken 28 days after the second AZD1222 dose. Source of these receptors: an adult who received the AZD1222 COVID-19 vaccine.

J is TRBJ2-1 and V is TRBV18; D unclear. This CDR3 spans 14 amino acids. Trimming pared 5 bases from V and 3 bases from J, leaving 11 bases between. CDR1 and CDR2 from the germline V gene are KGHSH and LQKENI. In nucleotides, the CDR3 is TGTGCCAGCTCAGAGCGTGGGGTCTACAATGAGCAGTTCTTC. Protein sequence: CASSERGVYNEQFF.

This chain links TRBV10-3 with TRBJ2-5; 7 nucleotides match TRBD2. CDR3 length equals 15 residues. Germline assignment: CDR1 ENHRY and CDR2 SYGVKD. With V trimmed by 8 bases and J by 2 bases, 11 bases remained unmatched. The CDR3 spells CAISQTGGLQETQYF. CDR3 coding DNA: TGTGCCATCTCGCAGACGGGAGGACTACAAGAGACCCAGTACTTC.

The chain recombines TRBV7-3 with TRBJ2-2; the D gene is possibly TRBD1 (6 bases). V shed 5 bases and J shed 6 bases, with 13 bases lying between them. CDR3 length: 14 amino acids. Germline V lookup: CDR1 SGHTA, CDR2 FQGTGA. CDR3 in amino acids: CASSPARGAGELFF. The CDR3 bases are TGTGCCAGCAGCCCCGCCAGGGGCGCCGGGGAGCTGTTTTTT.

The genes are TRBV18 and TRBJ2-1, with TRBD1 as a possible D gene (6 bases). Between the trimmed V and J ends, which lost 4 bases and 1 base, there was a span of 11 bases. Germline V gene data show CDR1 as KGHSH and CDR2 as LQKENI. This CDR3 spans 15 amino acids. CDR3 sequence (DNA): TGTGCCAGCTCACTAGGGACAACATCCTACAATGAGCAGTTCTTC. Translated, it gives CASSLGTTSYNEQFF.

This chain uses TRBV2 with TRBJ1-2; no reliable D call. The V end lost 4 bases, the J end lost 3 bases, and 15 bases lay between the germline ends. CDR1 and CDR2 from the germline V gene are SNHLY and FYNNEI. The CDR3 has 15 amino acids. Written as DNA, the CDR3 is TGTGCCAGCAGTGGCGACTGGCAGGCCGACTATGGCTACACCTTC. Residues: CASSGDWQADYGYTF.

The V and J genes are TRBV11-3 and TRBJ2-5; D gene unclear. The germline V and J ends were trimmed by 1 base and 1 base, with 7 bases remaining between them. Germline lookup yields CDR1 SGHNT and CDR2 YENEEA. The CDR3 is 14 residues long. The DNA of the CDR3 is TGTGCCAGCAGCTTAGCAGGCTTCCAAGAGACCCAGTACTTC. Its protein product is CASSLAGFQETQYF.

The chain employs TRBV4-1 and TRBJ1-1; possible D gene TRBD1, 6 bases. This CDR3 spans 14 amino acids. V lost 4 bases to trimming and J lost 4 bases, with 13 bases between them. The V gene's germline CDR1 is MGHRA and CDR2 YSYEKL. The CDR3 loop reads CASSRGGAGTEAFF. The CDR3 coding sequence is TGCGCCAGCAGCCGCGGGGGGGCGGGCACTGAAGCTTTCTTT.

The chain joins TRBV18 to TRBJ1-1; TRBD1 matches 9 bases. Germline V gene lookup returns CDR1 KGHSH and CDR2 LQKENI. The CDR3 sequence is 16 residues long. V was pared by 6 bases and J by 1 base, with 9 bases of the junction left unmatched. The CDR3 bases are TGTGCCAGCTCGTTCCTCGACAGGGGGTGGAACACTGAAGCTTTCTTT. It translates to CASSFLDRGWNTEAFF.

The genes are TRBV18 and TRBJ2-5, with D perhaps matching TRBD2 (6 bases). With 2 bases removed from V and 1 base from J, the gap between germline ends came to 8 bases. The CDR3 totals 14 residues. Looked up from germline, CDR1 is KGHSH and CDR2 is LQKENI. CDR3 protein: CASSPGGSQETQYF. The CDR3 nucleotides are TGTGCCAGCTCACCAGGGGGGTCCCAAGAGACCCAGTACTTC.

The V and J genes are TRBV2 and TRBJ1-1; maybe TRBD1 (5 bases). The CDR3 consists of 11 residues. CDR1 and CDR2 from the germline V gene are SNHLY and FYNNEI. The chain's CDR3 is CGTGGNTEAFF. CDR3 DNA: TGTGGGACGGGGGGGAACACTGAAGCTTTCTTT. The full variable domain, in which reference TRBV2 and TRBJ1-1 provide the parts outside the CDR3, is EPEVTQTPSHQVTQMGQEVILRCVPISNHLYFYWYRQILGQKVEFLVSFYNNEISEKSEIFDDQFSVERPDGSNFTLKIRSTKLEDSAMYFCGTGGNTEAFFGQGTRLTVV.

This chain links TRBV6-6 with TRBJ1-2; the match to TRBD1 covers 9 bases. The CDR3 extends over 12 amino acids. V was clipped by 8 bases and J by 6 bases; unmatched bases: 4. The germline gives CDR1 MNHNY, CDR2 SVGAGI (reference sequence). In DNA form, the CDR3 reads TGTGCCAGCCACAGGGGGCTAGATGGCTACACCTTC. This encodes CASHRGLDGYTF.

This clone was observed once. CDR3: CSARAVNEQFF. DNA of the CDR3: TGCAGTGCTAGAGCGGTTAATGAGCAGTTCTTC. The V gene is TRBV20-1, the J gene TRBJ2-1; D unclear. The CDR3 totals 11 residues. CDR1 DFQATT and CDR2 SNEGSKA come from the germline V gene (reference sequence). Trimming took 1 base from V and 7 from J, leaving 5 bases between them.

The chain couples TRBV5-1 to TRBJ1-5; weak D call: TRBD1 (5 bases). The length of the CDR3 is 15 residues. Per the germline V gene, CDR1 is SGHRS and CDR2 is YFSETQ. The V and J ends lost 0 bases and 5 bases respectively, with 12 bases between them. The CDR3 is CASSLAGDQYQPQHF. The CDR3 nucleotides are TGCGCCAGCAGCTTGGCCGGGGACCAGTATCAGCCCCAGCATTTT.

CDR3 sequence: CASSASQGTWDQPQHF. In DNA form, the CDR3 reads TGTGCCAGCAGCGCCTCCCAGGGGACTTGGGATCAGCCCCAGCATTTT. This chain joins TRBV7-9 and TRBJ1-5; a possible D gene is TRBD1 (6 bases). The CDR3 covers 16 residues. Germline V gives CDR1 SEHNR, CDR2 FQNEAQ (reference sequence). V was clipped by 5 bases and J by 5 bases, with 19 bases between them.

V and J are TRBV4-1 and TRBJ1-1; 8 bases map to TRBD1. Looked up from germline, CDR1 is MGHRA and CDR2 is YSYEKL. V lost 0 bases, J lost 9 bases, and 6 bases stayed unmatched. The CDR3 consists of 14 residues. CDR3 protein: CASSQEATGEQAFF. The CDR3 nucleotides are TGCGCCAGCAGCCAAGAAGCGACAGGGGAACAAGCTTTCTTT.

CDR3: CASSYGTGRVHTEAFF. The CDR3 DNA sequence: TGTGCCAGCAGTTATGGGACAGGGAGAGTTCACACTGAAGCTTTCTTT. The genes are TRBV6-6 and TRBJ1-1; TRBD1 matches 9 bases. CDR3 length: 16 residues. Losses at the gene ends were 3 bases for V and 3 bases for J; bases not matched to a gene: 8. Germline values: CDR1 MNHNY, CDR2 SVGAGI (reference sequence).

CDR3 sequence reads: CASGSYEQYF. For the CDR3, the DNA is TGTGCCAGCGGTTCCTACGAGCAGTACTTC. The chain links TRBV6-5 to TRBJ2-7, with D hard to call. V lost 8 bases to trimming and J lost 1 base, with 3 bases between them. The CDR3 extends over 10 amino acids. From germline, CDR1 is MNHEY and CDR2 SVGAGI.

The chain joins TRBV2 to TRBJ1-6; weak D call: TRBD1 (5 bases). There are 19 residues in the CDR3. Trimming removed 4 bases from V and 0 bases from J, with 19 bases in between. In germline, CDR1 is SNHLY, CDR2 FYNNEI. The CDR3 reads CASSVGGIEPGSYNSPLHF. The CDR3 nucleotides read TGTGCCAGCAGTGTTGGGGGTATCGAGCCCGGCTCCTATAATTCACCCCTCCACTTT.

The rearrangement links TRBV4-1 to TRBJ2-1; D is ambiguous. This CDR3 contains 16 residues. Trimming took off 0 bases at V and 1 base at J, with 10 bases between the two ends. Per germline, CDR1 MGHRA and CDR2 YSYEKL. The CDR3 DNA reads TGCGCCAGCAGCCAAGATGTTAGCCCGTCCTACAATGAGCAGTTCTTC. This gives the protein CASSQDVSPSYNEQFF.

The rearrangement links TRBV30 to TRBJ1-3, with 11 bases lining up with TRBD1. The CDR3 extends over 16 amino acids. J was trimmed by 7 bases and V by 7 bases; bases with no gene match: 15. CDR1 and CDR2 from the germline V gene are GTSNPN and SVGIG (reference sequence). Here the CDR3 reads CASGDRDRGSRNTIYF. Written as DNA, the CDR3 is TGTGCCTCGGGGGACCGGGACAGGGGGTCTCGGAACACCATATATTTT.

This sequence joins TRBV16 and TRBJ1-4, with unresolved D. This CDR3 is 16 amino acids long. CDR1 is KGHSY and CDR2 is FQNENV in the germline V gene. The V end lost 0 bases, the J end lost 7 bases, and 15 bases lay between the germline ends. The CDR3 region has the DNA TGTGCCAGCAGCCAATCTGGAGCAGGTTTTGTTGAAAAACTGTTTTTT. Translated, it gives CASSQSGAGFVEKLFF.

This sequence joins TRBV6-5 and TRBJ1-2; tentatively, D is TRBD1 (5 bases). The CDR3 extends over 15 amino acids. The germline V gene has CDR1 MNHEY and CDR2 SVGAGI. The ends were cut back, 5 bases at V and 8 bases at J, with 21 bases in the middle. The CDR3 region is CASSQGRGPGRGYTF. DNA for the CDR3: TGTGCCAGCAGTCAGGGAAGGGGTCCAGGGAGAGGCTACACCTTC.

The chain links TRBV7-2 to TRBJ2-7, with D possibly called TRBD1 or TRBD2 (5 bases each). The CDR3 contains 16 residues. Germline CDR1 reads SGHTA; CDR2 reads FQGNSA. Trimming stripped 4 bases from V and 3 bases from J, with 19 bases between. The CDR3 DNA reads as TGTGCCAGCAGCTCAAGAGGGGTAAATGGGGTCTACGAGCAGTACTTC. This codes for CASSSRGVNGVYEQYF.

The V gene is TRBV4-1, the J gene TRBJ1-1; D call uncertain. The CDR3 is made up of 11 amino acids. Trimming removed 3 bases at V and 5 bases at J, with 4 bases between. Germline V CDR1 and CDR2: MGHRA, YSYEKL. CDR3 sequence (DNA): TGCGCCAGCAGCCAGTCAACTGAAGCTTTCTTT. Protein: CASSQSTEAFF.

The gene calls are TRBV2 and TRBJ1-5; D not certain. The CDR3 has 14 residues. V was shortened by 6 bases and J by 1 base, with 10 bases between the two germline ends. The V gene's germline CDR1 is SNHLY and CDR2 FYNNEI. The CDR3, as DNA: TGTGCCAGCAGAAAGCGAATGAGCAATCAGCCCCAGCATTTT. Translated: CASRKRMSNQPQHF.

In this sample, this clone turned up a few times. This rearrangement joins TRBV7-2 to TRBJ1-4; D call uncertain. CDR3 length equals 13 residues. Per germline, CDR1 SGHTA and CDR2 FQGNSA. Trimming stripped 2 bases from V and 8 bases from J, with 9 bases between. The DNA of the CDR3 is TGTGCCAGCAGCTTACGGGTCGAAGAAAAACTGTTTTTT. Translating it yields CASSLRVEEKLFF.

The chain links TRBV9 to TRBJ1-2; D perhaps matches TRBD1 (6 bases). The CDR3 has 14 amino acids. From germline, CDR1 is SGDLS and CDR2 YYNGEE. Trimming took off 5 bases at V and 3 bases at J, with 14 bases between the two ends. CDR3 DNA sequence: TGTGCCAGCAGTCCCGCAGGGGACTACTATGGCTACACCTTC. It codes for CASSPAGDYYGYTF.